This T cell receptor beta chain was recovered during a study of shared clonotypes between healthy human individuals. Whole-study context: The donor group consisted of a couple of women and three men, aged 18 to 49.

The CDR3 runs 20 residues. Over several immunoSEQ plates, each subset's genomic DNA was distributed in even portions. Here immunoSEQ multiplex PCR was the method, and the copy in TCRdb shows in-frame clones only, minus some. The sample carries over a million clones, roughly 96% recorded once. The receptor was isolated from a man younger than 40 in good health. The specimen was naive CD4+ T cells sorted from blood. Subset described: CD45RA+ positively selected. The chain has TRBV21-1 and TRBJ1-5; TRBD1 reflects the table's D call only, with no check against the DNA. TRBV21-1 is a recognized pseudogene. CDR3 nucleotide sequence: TGTGCCAGCAGCAGCCGGGACAGGAACCTCCCCATCTATAGCAATCAGCCCCAGCATTTT. It yields the protein CASSSRDRNLPIYSNQPQHF.